The 21 T cell receptor beta chains given below trace back to one sample, sequenced in a study of T cells after yellow fever vaccination. In TCRdb, the 5' RACE reads were re-called with MiXCR into one record per CDR3 protein. The table has about 400,000 distinct CDR3 sequences, around 6.4% seen once. The sequencing here drew on PBMCs, taken 5 days after the yellow fever booster vaccination. The source of these receptors is a man aged 30 to 39 who received the YFV17D yellow fever vaccine.

This clonotype was seen ten or more times. The chain couples TRBV7-2 to TRBJ2-7; possible D gene TRBD1, 5 bases. The ends were cut back, 1 base at V and 2 bases at J, with 6 bases in the middle. The length of the CDR3 is 13 residues. Per germline, CDR1 SGHTA and CDR2 FQGNSA. The CDR3 sequence is CASSLGQPYEQYF. The CDR3 nucleotides read TGTGCCAGCAGCTTAGGACAGCCCTACGAGCAGTACTTC.

The CDR3 protein is CASSPRPGSYTDTQYF. DNA of the CDR3: TGTGCCAGCAGTCCCAGACCCGGGTCTTACACAGATACGCAGTATTTT. The gene calls are TRBV7-6 and TRBJ2-3, with unresolved D. With 6 bases removed from V and 2 bases from J, the gap between germline ends came to 18 bases. This CDR3 region has 16 residues. Germline CDR1 reads SGHVS; CDR2 reads FNYEAQ.

This clonotype was seen a few times. The chain recombines TRBV10-2 with TRBJ2-7, with 14 bases matching TRBD2. This CDR3 region has 15 residues. After removal of 7 bases from V and 6 bases from J, the junction contained 8 bases not matched to a gene. Germline loops: CDR1 WSHSY, CDR2 SAAADI. In nucleotides, the CDR3 is TGCGCCAGCAAGACAAAGGGACTAGCGGGAGTCGAGCAGTACTTC. Encoded protein: CASKTKGLAGVEQYF.

This chain joins TRBV29-1 and TRBJ2-2; D unresolved. Per the germline V gene, CDR1 is SQVTM and CDR2 is ANQGSEA. The CDR3 has 11 residues. Between the trimmed V and J ends, which lost 6 bases and 5 bases, there was a span of 7 bases. CDR3: CSVFATGELFF. CDR3 DNA sequence: TGCAGCGTCTTCGCGACCGGGGAGCTGTTTTTT.

This clonotype was observed many times. The CDR3 reads CASSWGPDRTYEQYF. The CDR3 DNA is TGTGCCAGCAGTTGGGGACCAGACAGAACCTACGAGCAGTACTTC. The V and J genes are TRBV12-3 or TRBV12-4 and TRBJ2-7; D tentatively fits TRBD1 or TRBD2 (5 bases each). V lost 4 bases and J 2 bases, leaving 15 bases between the germline ends. The CDR3 consists of 15 residues.

The sample holds one count of this clonotype. V gene TRBV3-1 combines with J gene TRBJ1-2; the match to TRBD1 covers 7 bases. V gave up 7 bases and J gave up 4 bases; unmatched junction bases: 12. The germline CDR1 and CDR2 sequences are LGHDT and YNNKEL (reference sequence). The CDR3 has 15 amino acids. The CDR3 sequence: CASTHSDRRFYGYTF. CDR3 DNA: TGTGCCAGCACCCACTCGGACAGGAGATTCTATGGCTACACCTTC.

This clonotype was recorded a few times. The V call is TRBV12-3 or TRBV12-4, the J call TRBJ2-1; 13 positions match TRBD2. V trimming: 4 bases; J trimming: 8 bases; junction bases outside the gene matches: 5. This CDR3 comprises 15 residues. CDR3 sequence: CASSSLAGGPDEQFF. CDR3 nucleotides: TGTGCCAGCAGTTCACTAGCGGGAGGGCCCGATGAGCAGTTCTTC.

This clonotype has just a few counts. The chain is built from TRBV5-1 and TRBJ1-2, with a tentative D call TRBD1 (6 bases). CDR1 and CDR2 from the germline V gene are SGHRS and YFSETQ. Trimming pared 0 bases from V and 7 bases from J, leaving 13 bases between. This CDR3 region has 14 residues. The CDR3 loop is CASSLGQGILGYTF. As DNA, the CDR3 is TGCGCCAGCAGCTTGGGTCAGGGGATCCTTGGCTACACCTTC.

The chain carries TRBV7-2 and TRBJ2-3; 9 bases are shared with TRBD1. The CDR3 has 15 amino acids. V shed 1 base, J shed 3 bases, and the junction held 2 bases outside the gene matches. CDR1 SGHTA and CDR2 FQGNSA come from the germline V gene. CDR3 in amino acids: CASSLVGTGTDTQYF. DNA of the CDR3: TGTGCCAGCAGCTTAGTAGGGACAGGGACAGATACGCAGTATTTT.

The rearrangement joins TRBV10-1 to TRBJ2-3; D is uncertain. The CDR3 has 18 residues. The germline V gene encodes CDR1 WNHNN and CDR2 SYGVQD (reference sequence). Trimming removed 4 bases from V and 0 bases from J, with 20 bases in between. CDR3 coding DNA: TGCGCCAGCAGTGCCCAGATCGACCCGATCTCTAGCACAGATACGCAGTATTTT. Encoded protein: CASSAQIDPISSTDTQYF.

The gene calls are TRBV5-6 and TRBJ2-1, with 13 nucleotides matching TRBD2. This CDR3 is 15 amino acids long. Germline CDR1 reads SGHDT; CDR2 reads YYEEEE. V lost 4 bases, J lost 9 bases, and 7 bases stayed unmatched. This CDR3 reads CASSPWTSGSSEQFF. The CDR3 bases are TGTGCCAGCAGCCCGTGGACTAGCGGGAGTAGTGAGCAGTTCTTC.

This clonotype has at least ten counts. This rearrangement joins TRBV5-6 to TRBJ2-7; no definite D call. CDR1 is SGHDT and CDR2 is YYEEEE in the germline V gene. V was clipped by 2 bases and J by 4 bases, with 13 bases between them. The CDR3 consists of 14 residues. In nucleotides, the CDR3 is TGTGCCAGCAGCTTCTCTATGGGCGGATACGAGCAGTACTTC. This sequence encodes CASSFSMGGYEQYF.

This clonotype was detected ten times or more. The chain uses TRBV12-3 or TRBV12-4 and TRBJ1-5; no clear D. The CDR3 contains 14 residues. V was pared by 6 bases and J by 7 bases, with 16 bases between. The CDR3 protein is CASSPGSPGQPQHF. For the CDR3, the DNA is TGTGCCAGCAGCCCCGGCAGTCCCGGGCAGCCCCAGCATTTT.

At least ten counts were recorded for this clonotype. This chain uses TRBV11-2 with TRBJ2-1; TRBD2 matches 9 bases. Germline V gives CDR1 SGHAT, CDR2 FQNNGV. This CDR3 region has 15 residues. After removal of 6 bases from V and 0 bases from J, the junction contained 3 bases not matched to a gene. The CDR3 is CASRPLAGSYNEQFF. The DNA of the CDR3 is TGTGCCAGCAGACCACTAGCGGGCTCCTACAATGAGCAGTTCTTC.

The chain combines TRBV28 with TRBJ2-3; D uncertain. There are 15 residues in the CDR3. CDR1 MDHEN and CDR2 SYDVKM come from the germline V gene. Between the trimmed V and J ends, which lost 4 bases and 2 bases, there was a span of 13 bases. Written as DNA, the CDR3 is TGTGCCAGCAGTTCCCTCGCTATTGCCACAGATACGCAGTATTTT. Its translation is CASSSLAIATDTQYF.

This clonotype was counted many times. A read error may explain this, as a much larger clone is one base away. V usage is TRBV5-1 and J usage is TRBJ2-7; D remains ambiguous. This CDR3 region has 13 residues. Germline lookup yields CDR1 SGHRS and CDR2 YFSETQ. Between the trimmed V and J ends, which lost 0 bases and 1 base, there was a span of 5 bases. Written as DNA, the CDR3 is TGCGCCAGCAGCTTGGCCAGATCCTACGAGCAGTACTTC. Translated: CASSLARSYEQYF.

The gene calls are TRBV10-3 and TRBJ1-1; 9 nucleotides agree with TRBD1. The germline CDR1 and CDR2 sequences are ENHRY and SYGVKD. The CDR3 spans 13 residues. J was trimmed by 4 bases and V by 10 bases; bases with no gene match: 7. CDR3 residues: CATEQGASTEAFF. CDR3 bases: TGTGCCACCGAACAGGGGGCGAGCACTGAAGCTTTCTTT.

This clonotype came up a few times. A read error may account for a junction end that differs from germline. The V and J genes are TRBV7-9 and TRBJ2-1, with 10 positions matching TRBD2. The CDR3 is 15 residues long. From germline, CDR1 is SEHNR and CDR2 FQNEAQ (reference sequence). CDR3 in amino acids: CASSLAGVAYNEQFF. For the CDR3, the DNA is TGTGCCAGCAGCCTAGCGGGAGTAGCCTACAATGAGCAGTTCTTC.

The table lists this clonotype with a few counts. The chain joins TRBV20-1 to TRBJ1-2; 7 positions match TRBD1. Trimming at V came to 3 bases and at J to 6 bases, leaving 4 bases not matched to a gene. The germline gives CDR1 DFQATT, CDR2 SNEGSKA (reference sequence). This CDR3 is 12 amino acids long. The CDR3 protein is CSARTQGHGYTF. DNA of the CDR3: TGCAGTGCTAGGACACAGGGGCATGGCTACACCTTC.

J is TRBJ2-1 and V is TRBV7-8, with TRBD2 identical over 11 bases. Germline V gene data show CDR1 as SGHVS and CDR2 as FQNEAQ. V was clipped by 5 bases and J by 3 bases; unmatched bases: 6. The CDR3 is 16 residues long. In DNA, the CDR3 is TGTGCCAGCAGCGCACTAGCGGGAGTTTTCTACAATGAGCAGTTCTTC. This translates into CASSALAGVFYNEQFF.

This clonotype was seen a few times. This sequence joins TRBV7-8 and TRBJ2-7; TRBD2 matches at 9 bases. The CDR3 loop spans 15 amino acids. From germline, CDR1 is SGHVS and CDR2 FQNEAQ. V was pared by 1 base and J by 7 bases, with 8 bases of the junction left unmatched. The CDR3 loop reads CASSLEGLAGLEQYF. The CDR3 DNA reads as TGTGCCAGCAGCTTAGAAGGGCTAGCGGGATTAGAGCAGTACTTC.